This TCR beta chain comes out of a study of blood T cell repertoires in COVID-19 (dated by TCRdb to 2020 to 2022). Broadly, across the study: The collaborator samples originated in the United States, Italy and Spain and spanned the acute and convalescent phases of COVID-19. The material from the prospective study consisted of cDNA or gDNA derived from T cells, B-cell-depleted T cells, or PBMCs. Deeply sampled blood TCRbeta repertoires from subjects exposed to, actively infected with, or recovered from COVID-19 were included in the dataset. A freely available public database, intended as a resource for researchers studying the immune response to SARS-CoV-2, is where the repertoires were released. The samples were drawn from the first 160 participants of the ongoing ImmuneRACE study and from about 1,200 subjects provided by 6 global collaborators. Nearly every sample came with metadata listing a de-identified subject ID, COVID-19 status, age in years and sex. Where HLA class I and class II types were available, the types were taken from metadata supplied by the sample provider, not from assay-based typing. Broader findings and caveats from the paper: How much clinical and demographic metadata was included differed by source and by participant, and the metadata was provided uncurated.

Turning to this clone: There is no known antigen for this receptor. Nothing much larger sits one base from this clone, and base qualities are not available.

TCRbeta CDR3 regions were amplified from genomic DNA using the immunoSEQ Assay, a bias-controlled multiplex PCR. Regarding the original processing steps: The number of nucleated cells in each sample was estimated by amplification of reference gene primers within the assay. To quantify the absolute abundance of each unique TCRbeta CDR3 rearrangement, sequence reads were collapsed and filtered. For each sample, productive Simpson clonality was calculated as the square root of Simpson's diversity index over productive rearrangements. This is the immuneACCESS table as TCRdb keeps it, with only in-frame sequences that have V and J called. A part of the clones is gone; compared with another copy, unresolved V genes explain less than half, and the rest is unexplained. V and J calls and clone size come straight from that table; D and trimming were deduced from the DNA. The sample includes 180,000 or so clones, with approximately 86% observed a single time. The ten largest clones represent less than 3% of the sample.

According to the germline V gene (reference sequence), CDR1 reads SEHNR and CDR2 reads FQNEAQ. Spanning cysteine to phenylalanine, the CDR3 consists of 14 amino acids. Solely the CDR3 DNA is kept, with 42 bases framed from the first base. Germline trimming amounts to 5 bases on V and 4 bases on J, with 4 as the count of junction bases outside the gene matches. The collaborating institutions used their own protocols to collect whole blood in K2EDTA tubes. Collaborator samples were shipped for TCRbeta analysis as frozen whole blood, isolated PBMCs, or DNA extracted from either sample type. The V and J genes are TRBV7-9 and TRBJ1-4, with 7 bases in between that match TRBD1. The receptor was derived from a woman aged 25-40 years with active or convalescent COVID-19. The sequencing sample was made of peripheral blood. The DNA sequence is TGTGCCAGCAGCACGACAGGGTTTAATGAAAAACTGTTTTTT. Its translation is CASSTTGFNEKLFF.